This T cell receptor beta chain stems from a study of blood T cell repertoires in COVID-19. In the study overall: Italy, Spain and the United States were the sources of the convalescent and acute COVID-19 samples.

The germline V and J ends were trimmed by 0 bases and 5 bases, with 8 bases remaining between them. CDR3 length: 14 residues. The V gene's germline CDR1 is SGDLS and CDR2 YYNGEE. As processed by the authors: Nucleated cell number was recorded as an estimate derived from reference gene primer amplification. Measured with immunoSEQ multiplex PCR; TCRdb has only the in-frame clones, and not every one. The V and J calls and clone size are taken from that table; D and trimming were inferred from the DNA. The repertoire holds tens of thousands of clones, with about three quarters as singletons. The Seattle site enrolled patients during active infection and followed them longitudinally.

Specimen: peripheral blood. This clonotype originated in a man between 25 and 39 years old with COVID-19, enrolled during active disease. The rearrangement uses TRBV9 and TRBJ2-2; D call uncertain. CDR3 amino acids: CASSVALRTGELFF. In DNA, the CDR3 is TGTGCCAGCAGCGTAGCCCTACGGACCGGGGAGCTGTTTTTT.